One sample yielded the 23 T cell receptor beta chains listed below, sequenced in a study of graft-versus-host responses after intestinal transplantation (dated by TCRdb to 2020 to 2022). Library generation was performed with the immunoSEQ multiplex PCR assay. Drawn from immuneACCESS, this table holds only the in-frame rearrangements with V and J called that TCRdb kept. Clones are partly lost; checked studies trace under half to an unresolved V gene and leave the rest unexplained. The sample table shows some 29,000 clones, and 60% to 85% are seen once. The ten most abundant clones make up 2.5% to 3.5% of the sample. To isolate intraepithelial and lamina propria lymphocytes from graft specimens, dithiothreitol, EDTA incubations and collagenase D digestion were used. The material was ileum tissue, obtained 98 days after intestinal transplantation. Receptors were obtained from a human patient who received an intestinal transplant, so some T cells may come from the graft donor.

This CDR3 is CASSLGQLAVGELFF. The CDR3 DNA reads TGCGCCAGCAGCTTGGGACAACTAGCAGTCGGGGAGCTGTTTTTT. The chain uses TRBV5-1 and TRBJ2-2, with D possibly being TRBD2 (6 bases). Germline V gene data show CDR1 as SGHRS and CDR2 as YFSETQ. V gave up 0 bases and J gave up 7 bases, with 13 bases separating them. The CDR3 sequence is 15 residues long. Looking up the rest from reference TRBV5-1 and TRBJ2-2 gives the full variable domain: KAGVTQTPRYLIKTRGQQVTLSCSPISGHRSVSWYQQTPGQGLQFLFEYFSETQRNKGNFPGRFSGRQFSNSRSEMNVSTLELGDSALYLCASSLGQLAVGELFFGEGSRLTVL.

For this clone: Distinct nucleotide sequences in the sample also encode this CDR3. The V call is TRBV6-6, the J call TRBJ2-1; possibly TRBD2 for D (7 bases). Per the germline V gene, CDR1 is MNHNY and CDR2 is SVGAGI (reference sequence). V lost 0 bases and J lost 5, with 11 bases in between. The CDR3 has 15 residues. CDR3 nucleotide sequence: TGTGCCAGCAGTTACTCGGGGGGGCCGAACAATGAGCAGTTCTTC. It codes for CASSYSGGPNNEQFF.

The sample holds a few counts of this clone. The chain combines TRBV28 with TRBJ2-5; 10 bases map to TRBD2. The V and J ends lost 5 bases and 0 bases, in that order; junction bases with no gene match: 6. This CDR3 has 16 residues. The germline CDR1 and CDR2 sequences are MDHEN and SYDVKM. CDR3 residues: CASSLIAGGDQETQYF. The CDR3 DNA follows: TGTGCCAGCAGTCTAATAGCGGGGGGCGACCAAGAGACCCAGTACTTC.

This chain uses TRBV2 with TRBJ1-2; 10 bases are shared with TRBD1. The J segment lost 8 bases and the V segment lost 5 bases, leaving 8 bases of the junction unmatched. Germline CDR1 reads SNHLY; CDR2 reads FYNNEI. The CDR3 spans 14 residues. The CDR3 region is CASSKGTGASGYTF. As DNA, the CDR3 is TGTGCCAGCAGTAAAGGGACAGGGGCGAGCGGCTACACCTTC.

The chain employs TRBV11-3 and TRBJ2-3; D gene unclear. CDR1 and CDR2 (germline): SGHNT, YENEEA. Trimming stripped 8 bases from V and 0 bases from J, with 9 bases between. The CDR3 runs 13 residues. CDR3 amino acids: CASGWRSTDTQYF. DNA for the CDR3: TGTGCCAGCGGGTGGCGAAGCACAGATACGCAGTATTTT.

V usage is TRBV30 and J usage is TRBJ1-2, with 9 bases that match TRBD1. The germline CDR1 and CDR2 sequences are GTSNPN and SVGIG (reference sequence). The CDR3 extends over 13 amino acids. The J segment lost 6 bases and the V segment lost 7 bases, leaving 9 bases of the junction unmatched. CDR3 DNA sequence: TGTGCCTCCTCACAGGGGGCGAGTCATGGCTACACCTTC. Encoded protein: CASSQGASHGYTF.

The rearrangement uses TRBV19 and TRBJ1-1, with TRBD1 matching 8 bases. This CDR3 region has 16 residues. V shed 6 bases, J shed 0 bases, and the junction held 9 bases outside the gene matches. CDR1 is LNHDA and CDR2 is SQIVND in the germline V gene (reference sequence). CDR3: CASSTGTGDMNTEAFF. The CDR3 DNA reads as TGTGCCAGTAGCACCGGGACAGGTGATATGAACACTGAAGCTTTCTTT.

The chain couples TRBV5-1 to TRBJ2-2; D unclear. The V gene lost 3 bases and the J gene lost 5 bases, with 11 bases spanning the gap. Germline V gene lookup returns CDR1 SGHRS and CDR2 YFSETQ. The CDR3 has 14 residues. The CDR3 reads CASSSPEMTGELFF. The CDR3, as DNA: TGCGCCAGCAGCTCCCCCGAAATGACCGGGGAGCTGTTTTTT.

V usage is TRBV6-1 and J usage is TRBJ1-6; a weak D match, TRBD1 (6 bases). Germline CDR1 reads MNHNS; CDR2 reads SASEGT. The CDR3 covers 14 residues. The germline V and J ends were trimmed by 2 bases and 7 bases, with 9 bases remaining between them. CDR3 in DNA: TGTGCCAGCAGTGAACTCGGACAGAATTCACCCCTCCACTTT. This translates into CASSELGQNSPLHF.

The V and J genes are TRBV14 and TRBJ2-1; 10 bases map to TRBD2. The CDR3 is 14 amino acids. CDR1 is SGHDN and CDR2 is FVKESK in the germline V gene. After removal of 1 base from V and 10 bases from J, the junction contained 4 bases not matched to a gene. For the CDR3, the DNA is TGTGCCAGCAGCCAAGGGAGCGGGGGGGGAGAGCAGTTCTTC. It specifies CASSQGSGGGEQFF.

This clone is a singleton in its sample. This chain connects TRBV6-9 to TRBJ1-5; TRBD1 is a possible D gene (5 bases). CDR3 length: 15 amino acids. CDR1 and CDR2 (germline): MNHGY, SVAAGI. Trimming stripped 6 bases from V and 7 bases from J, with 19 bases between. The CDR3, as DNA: TGTGCCAGCAGCCTAGGGGATGGCTTGGGGCAGCCCCAGCATTTT. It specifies CASSLGDGLGQPQHF.

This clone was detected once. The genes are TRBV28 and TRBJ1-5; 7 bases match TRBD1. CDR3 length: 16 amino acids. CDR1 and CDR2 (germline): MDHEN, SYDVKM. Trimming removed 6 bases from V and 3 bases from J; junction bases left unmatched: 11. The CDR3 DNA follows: TGTGCCAGCAGGAGACGGACAGGTTCTCCCAATCAGCCCCAGCATTTT. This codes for CASRRRTGSPNQPQHF.

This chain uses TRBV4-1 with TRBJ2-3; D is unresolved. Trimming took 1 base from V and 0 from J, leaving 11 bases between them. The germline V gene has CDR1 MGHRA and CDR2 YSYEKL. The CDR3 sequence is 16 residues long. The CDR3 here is CASSQAASRSTDTQYF. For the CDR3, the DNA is TGCGCCAGCAGCCAAGCAGCCTCACGCAGCACAGATACGCAGTATTTT.

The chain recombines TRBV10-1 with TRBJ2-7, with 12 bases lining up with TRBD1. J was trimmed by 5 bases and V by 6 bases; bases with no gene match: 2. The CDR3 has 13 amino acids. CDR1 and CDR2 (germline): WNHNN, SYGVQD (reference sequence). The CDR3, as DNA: TGCGCCAGCAGGGGACAGGGGGCGAACGAGCAGTACTTC. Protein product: CASRGQGANEQYF.

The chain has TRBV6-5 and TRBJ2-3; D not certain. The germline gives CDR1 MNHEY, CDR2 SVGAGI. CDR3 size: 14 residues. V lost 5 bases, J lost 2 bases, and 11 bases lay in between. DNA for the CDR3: TGTGCCAGCAGTCATGACATGTTCACAGATACGCAGTATTTT. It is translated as CASSHDMFTDTQYF.

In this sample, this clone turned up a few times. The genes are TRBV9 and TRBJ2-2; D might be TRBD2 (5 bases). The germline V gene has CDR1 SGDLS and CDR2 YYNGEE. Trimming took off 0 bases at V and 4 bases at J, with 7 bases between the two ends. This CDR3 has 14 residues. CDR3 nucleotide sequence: TGTGCCAGCAGCGTAGGGGAGCTCACCGGGGAGCTGTTTTTT. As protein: CASSVGELTGELFF.

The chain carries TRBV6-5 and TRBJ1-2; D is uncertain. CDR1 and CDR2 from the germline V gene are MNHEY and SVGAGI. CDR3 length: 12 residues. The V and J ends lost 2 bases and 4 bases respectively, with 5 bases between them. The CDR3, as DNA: TGTGCCAGCAGTTACGGCGGCTATGGCTACACCTTC. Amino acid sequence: CASSYGGYGYTF.

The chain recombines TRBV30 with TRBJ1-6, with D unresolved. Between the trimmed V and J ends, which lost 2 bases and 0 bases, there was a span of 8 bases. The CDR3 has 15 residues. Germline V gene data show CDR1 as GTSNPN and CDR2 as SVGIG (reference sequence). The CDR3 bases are TGTGCCTGGAGTATAGGGAGCTCCTATAATTCACCCCTCCACTTT. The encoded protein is CAWSIGSSYNSPLHF.

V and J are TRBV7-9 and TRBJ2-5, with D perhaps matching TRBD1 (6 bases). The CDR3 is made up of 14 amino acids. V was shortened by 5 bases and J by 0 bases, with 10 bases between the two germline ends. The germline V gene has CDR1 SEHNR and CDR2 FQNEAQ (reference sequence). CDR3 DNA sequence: TGTGCCAGCAGCGAAGACAGGTACCAAGAGACCCAGTACTTC. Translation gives CASSEDRYQETQYF.

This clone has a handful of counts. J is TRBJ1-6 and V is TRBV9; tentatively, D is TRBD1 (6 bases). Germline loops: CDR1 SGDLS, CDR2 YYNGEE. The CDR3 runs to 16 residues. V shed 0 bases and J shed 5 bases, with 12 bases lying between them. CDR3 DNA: TGTGCCAGCAGCGTAGGCACAGGACAGAATAATTCACCCCTCCACTTT. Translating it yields CASSVGTGQNNSPLHF.

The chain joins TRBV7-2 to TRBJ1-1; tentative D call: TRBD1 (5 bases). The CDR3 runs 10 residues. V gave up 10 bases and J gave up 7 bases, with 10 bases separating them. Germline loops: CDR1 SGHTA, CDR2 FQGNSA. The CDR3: CATRQGEAFF. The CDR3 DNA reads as TGTGCCACCCGGCAGGGTGAAGCTTTCTTT.

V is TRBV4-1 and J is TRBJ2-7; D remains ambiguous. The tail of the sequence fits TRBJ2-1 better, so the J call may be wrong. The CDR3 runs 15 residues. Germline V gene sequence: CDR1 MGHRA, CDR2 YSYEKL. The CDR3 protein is CASSQDSDYYNEQFF. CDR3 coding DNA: TGCGCCAGCAGCCAAGACTCGGATTACTACAATGAGCAGTTCTTC.

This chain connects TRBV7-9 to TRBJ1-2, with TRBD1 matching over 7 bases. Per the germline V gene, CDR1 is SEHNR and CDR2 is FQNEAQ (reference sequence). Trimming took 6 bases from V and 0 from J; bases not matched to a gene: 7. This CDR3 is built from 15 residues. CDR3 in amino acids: CASSRGTVSNYGYTF. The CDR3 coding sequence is TGTGCCAGCAGTCGGGGGACAGTTTCTAACTATGGCTACACCTTC.